This T cell receptor (beta chain) is from a study of monozygotic twins with inflammatory bowel disease. TCRdb re-analyzed the 5' RACE reads; it lists each CDR3 protein once, without DNA. There are fewer than 550,000 distinct CDR3 sequences in the sample, with 2.4% held by the top ten. Germline V gene lookup returns CDR1 SGHTA and CDR2 FQGNSA. This CDR3 is 15 amino acids long. Blood samples, whole and unsorted for T cells, yielded the isolated total RNA. The source of this sequence is a human donor with ulcerative colitis or Crohn's disease, or a healthy co-twin of an affected twin (not recorded which). The chain joins TRBV7-2 to TRBJ2-3; the D call of TRBD2 rests on TCRdb alone, since no DNA is present to check it. Sequencing was done on a sample of blood. This CDR3 is CASSSGLGPSDTQYF.